Listed below are T cell receptor beta chains from one sample, sequenced in a study of shared clonotypes between healthy human individuals. The protocol was immunoSEQ multiplex PCR, while the TCRdb copy is restricted to in-frame clones and leaves out a portion. The table lists over a million clones, around 74% of them singletons. Sequenced input: memory CD4+ T cells sorted from blood. The receptors shown here come from a man younger than 35 in good health. Both conserved end residues are part of each CDR3. D genes are given only for firm matches. Size values are once, few and many counts, or a class for expanded clones, and some rows have none.

v_gene: TRBV18
d_gene: .
j_gene: TRBJ1-2
abundance: .
CDR3aa: CASSPGGAANYGYTF
CDR3nt: TGTGCCAGCTCACCCGGAGGGGCCGCTAACTATGGCTACACCTTC

v_gene: TRBV5-1
d_gene: .
j_gene: TRBJ2-7
abundance: .
CDR3aa: CASSRDSYEQYF
CDR3nt: TGCGCCAGCAGCCGCGACAGCTACGAGCAGTACTTC

v_gene: TRBV5-1
d_gene: .
j_gene: TRBJ1-3
abundance: once
CDR3aa: CASSLAGFSGNTIYF
CDR3nt: TGCGCCAGCAGCTTGGCAGGCTTCTCTGGAAACACCATATATTTT

v_gene: TRBV7-2
d_gene: .
j_gene: TRBJ2-7
abundance: many
CDR3aa: CASSSNRASYEQYF
CDR3nt: TGTGCCAGCAGCTCCAACAGGGCATCCTACGAGCAGTACTTC

v_gene: TRBV5-6
d_gene: .
j_gene: TRBJ1-6
abundance: .
CDR3aa: CASSSGGYSPLHF
CDR3nt: TGTGCCAGCAGCTCCGGAGGGTATTCACCCCTCCACTTT

v_gene: TRBV19
d_gene: TRBD1
j_gene: TRBJ2-1
abundance: .
CDR3aa: CASSSGTGSHNEQFF
CDR3nt: TGTGCCAGTAGTAGTGGGACAGGGAGCCACAATGAGCAGTTCTTC

v_gene: TRBV7-9
d_gene: TRBD1
j_gene: TRBJ2-7
abundance: .
CDR3aa: CASSPRGQGPYEQYF
CDR3nt: TGTGCCAGCAGCCCAAGGGGACAGGGACCTTACGAGCAGTACTTC

v_gene: TRBV7-9
d_gene: TRBD1
j_gene: TRBJ2-5
abundance: few
CDR3aa: CASSLGTGGIEETQYF
CDR3nt: TGTGCCAGCAGCTTAGGGACAGGGGGCATAGAGGAGACCCAGTACTTC

v_gene: TRBV11-2
d_gene: .
j_gene: TRBJ2-7
abundance: few
CDR3aa: CASSYLTSYEQYF
CDR3nt: TGTGCCAGCAGCTATCTTACATCCTACGAGCAGTACTTC

v_gene: TRBV5-1
d_gene: .
j_gene: TRBJ1-6
abundance: .
CDR3aa: CASSLEDRNSPLHF
CDR3nt: TGCGCCAGCAGCTTGGAAGATCGCAATTCACCCCTCCACTTT

v_gene: TRBV5-4
d_gene: TRBD2
j_gene: TRBJ2-2
abundance: .
CDR3aa: CASSLGREYTGELFF
CDR3nt: TGTGCCAGCAGCTTAGGGCGGGAGTACACCGGGGAGCTGTTTTTT

v_gene: TRBV7-8
d_gene: .
j_gene: TRBJ2-2
abundance: .
CDR3aa: CASSLSRPSLVNTGELFF
CDR3nt: TGTGCCAGCAGCTTATCCAGACCCTCCCTGGTGAACACCGGGGAGCTGTTTTTT

v_gene: TRBV27
d_gene: TRBD2
j_gene: TRBJ2-7
abundance: .
CDR3aa: CASRLAGGHEQYF
CDR3nt: TGTGCCAGTAGACTAGCGGGAGGCCACGAGCAGTACTTC

v_gene: TRBV5-1
d_gene: .
j_gene: TRBJ1-2
abundance: .
CDR3aa: CASSLVPESYTF
CDR3nt: TGCGCCAGCAGCTTGGTACCGGAGAGCTACACCTTC

v_gene: TRBV4-3
d_gene: TRBD2
j_gene: TRBJ2-1
abundance: few
CDR3aa: CASSQEGLAYNEQFF
CDR3nt: TGCGCCAGCAGCCAAGAGGGACTAGCCTACAATGAGCAGTTCTTC

v_gene: TRBV5-1
d_gene: .
j_gene: TRBJ2-1
abundance: few
CDR3aa: CASASGENYYNEQFF
CDR3nt: TGCGCCAGCGCCTCCGGGGAGAACTACTACAATGAGCAGTTCTTC

v_gene: TRBV5-1
d_gene: .
j_gene: TRBJ2-2
abundance: .
CDR3aa: CASSLAAGAFAGELFF
CDR3nt: TGCGCCAGCAGCCTAGCGGCGGGGGCGTTTGCCGGGGAGCTGTTTTTT

v_gene: TRBV6-6
d_gene: .
j_gene: TRBJ2-4
abundance: .
CDR3aa: CASRGGWGENIQYF
CDR3nt: TGTGCCAGCAGAGGAGGGTGGGGCGAAAACATTCAGTACTTC

v_gene: TRBV10-3
d_gene: .
j_gene: TRBJ1-5
abundance: .
CDR3aa: CAISDRARGSNQPQHF
CDR3nt: TGTGCCATCAGTGACAGGGCTAGGGGTAGCAATCAGCCCCAGCATTTT

v_gene: TRBV5-1
d_gene: TRBD2
j_gene: TRBJ2-1
abundance: .
CDR3aa: CASSLAQRGGEEQFF
CDR3nt: TGCGCCAGCAGCTTGGCCCAGCGGGGGGGCGAGGAGCAGTTCTTC

v_gene: TRBV5-1
d_gene: TRBD2
j_gene: TRBJ2-1
abundance: .
CDR3aa: CASSLGSGRAGEQFF
CDR3nt: TGCGCCAGCAGCTTGGGAAGCGGGAGGGCCGGGGAGCAGTTCTTC

v_gene: TRBV6-1
d_gene: .
j_gene: TRBJ2-1
abundance: .
CDR3aa: CASSIQLSSYNEQFF
CDR3nt: TGTGCCAGCAGCATCCAGCTTAGCTCCTACAATGAGCAGTTCTTC

v_gene: TRBV7-9
d_gene: .
j_gene: TRBJ2-7
abundance: .
CDR3aa: CASSSQYEQYF
CDR3nt: TGTGCCAGCAGCTCCCAATACGAGCAGTACTTC

v_gene: TRBV6-1
d_gene: .
j_gene: TRBJ2-7
abundance: few
CDR3aa: CASSESGLWEQYF
CDR3nt: TGTGCCAGCAGTGAATCAGGGTTATGGGAGCAGTACTTC

v_gene: TRBV11-3
d_gene: TRBD2
j_gene: TRBJ2-1
abundance: .
CDR3aa: CASSSFSGGGAYNEQFF
CDR3nt: TGTGCCAGCAGCTCATTTTCGGGCGGGGGGGCATACAATGAGCAGTTCTTC

v_gene: TRBV11-2
d_gene: .
j_gene: TRBJ1-2
abundance: .
CDR3aa: CASSRRGPRGYTF
CDR3nt: TGTGCCAGCAGCCGTCGAGGCCCACGGGGCTACACCTTC

v_gene: TRBV5-4
d_gene: .
j_gene: TRBJ2-7
abundance: .
CDR3aa: CASSLTDGAIAYEQYF
CDR3nt: TGTGCCAGCAGCTTGACCGACGGAGCTATAGCTTACGAGCAGTACTTC

v_gene: TRBV6-5
d_gene: .
j_gene: TRBJ1-4
abundance: .
CDR3aa: CASSWQAGATNEKLFF
CDR3nt: TGTGCCAGCAGTTGGCAGGCCGGGGCAACTAATGAAAAACTGTTTTTT

v_gene: TRBV10-1
d_gene: .
j_gene: TRBJ2-1
abundance: .
CDR3aa: CASSEQLDNDQFF
CDR3nt: TGCGCCAGCAGTGAGCAACTAGACAATGATCAGTTCTTC

v_gene: TRBV5-1
d_gene: .
j_gene: TRBJ2-7
abundance: .
CDR3aa: CASSLDGGDLSYEQYF
CDR3nt: TGCGCCAGCAGCCTAGACGGCGGGGACCTCTCCTACGAGCAGTACTTC

v_gene: TRBV5-1
d_gene: TRBD1
j_gene: TRBJ2-3
abundance: .
CDR3aa: CASSEGQGASDTQYF
CDR3nt: TGCGCCAGCAGCGAGGGACAGGGGGCCTCAGATACGCAGTATTTT

v_gene: TRBV27
d_gene: TRBD2
j_gene: TRBJ2-3
abundance: .
CDR3aa: CASSSLAGGLKSTDTQYF
CDR3nt: TGTGCCAGCAGTTCACTAGCGGGGGGGCTCAAGAGCACAGATACGCAGTATTTT

v_gene: TRBV2
d_gene: .
j_gene: TRBJ2-3
abundance: .
CDR3aa: CASKRAEYTDTQYF
CDR3nt: TGTGCCAGCAAGAGAGCAGAATACACAGATACGCAGTATTTT

v_gene: TRBV5-1
d_gene: TRBD2
j_gene: TRBJ2-3
abundance: .
CDR3aa: CASSVGTSGRVPDTQYF
CDR3nt: TGCGCCAGCAGCGTCGGGACTAGCGGGAGGGTCCCAGATACGCAGTATTTT

v_gene: TRBV5-1
d_gene: TRBD2
j_gene: TRBJ2-1
abundance: .
CDR3aa: CASSIAGDLYNEQFF
CDR3nt: TGCGCCAGCAGCATAGCGGGGGACCTTTACAATGAGCAGTTCTTC

v_gene: TRBV5-1
d_gene: .
j_gene: TRBJ2-5
abundance: .
CDR3aa: CASSLMPGLETQYF
CDR3nt: TGCGCCAGCAGCTTGATGCCTGGGTTGGAGACCCAGTACTTC

v_gene: TRBV2
d_gene: .
j_gene: TRBJ1-5
abundance: .
CDR3aa: CASSPGGQQDQPQHF
CDR3nt: TGTGCCAGCAGCCCCGGAGGACAGCAAGATCAGCCCCAGCATTTT

v_gene: TRBV2
d_gene: .
j_gene: TRBJ1-6
abundance: .
CDR3aa: CASSVGQAKNSPLHF
CDR3nt: TGTGCCAGCAGTGTGGGGCAGGCTAAAAATTCACCCCTCCACTTT

v_gene: TRBV7-9
d_gene: .
j_gene: TRBJ1-6
abundance: .
CDR3aa: CASSTSSGSSYNSPLHF
CDR3nt: TGTGCCAGCAGCACTAGTTCGGGAAGCTCCTATAATTCACCCCTCCACTTT

v_gene: TRBV7-2
d_gene: .
j_gene: TRBJ1-1
abundance: .
CDR3aa: CASSLAGGPMNTEAFF
CDR3nt: TGTGCCAGCAGCTTAGCGGGGGGGCCCATGAACACTGAAGCTTTCTTT

v_gene: TRBV15
d_gene: .
j_gene: TRBJ2-3
abundance: .
CDR3aa: CATRTSRKSTDTQYF
CDR3nt: TGTGCCACCAGGACCTCCCGGAAAAGCACAGATACGCAGTATTTT

v_gene: TRBV5-1
d_gene: TRBD2
j_gene: TRBJ2-2
abundance: .
CDR3aa: CASSSFRGANTGELFF
CDR3nt: TGCGCCAGCAGCTCATTTCGGGGGGCGAACACCGGGGAGCTGTTTTTT

v_gene: TRBV6-5
d_gene: .
j_gene: TRBJ2-3
abundance: once
CDR3aa: CASSYLSGRRPDTQYF
CDR3nt: TGTGCCAGCAGTTACCTTTCAGGGCGCAGACCAGATACGCAGTATTTT

v_gene: TRBV27
d_gene: .
j_gene: TRBJ2-2
abundance: once
CDR3aa: CASSLGRGWTGELFF
CDR3nt: TGTGCCAGCAGTTTGGGCAGGGGTTGGACCGGGGAGCTGTTTTTT

v_gene: TRBV5-8
d_gene: .
j_gene: TRBJ1-5
abundance: .
CDR3aa: CASSKSLNQPQHF
CDR3nt: TGTGCCAGCAGCAAGTCCCTAAATCAGCCCCAGCATTTT

v_gene: TRBV30
d_gene: .
j_gene: TRBJ1-5
abundance: .
CDR3aa: CAWSVGGANQPQHF
CDR3nt: TGTGCCTGGAGTGTGGGGGGGGCCAATCAGCCCCAGCATTTT

v_gene: TRBV4-2
d_gene: TRBD2
j_gene: TRBJ2-5
abundance: .
CDR3aa: CASSQDLAGGRVMETQYF
CDR3nt: TGTGCCAGCAGCCAAGACCTAGCGGGGGGGCGGGTAATGGAGACCCAGTACTTC

v_gene: TRBV7-2
d_gene: TRBD2
j_gene: TRBJ2-1
abundance: .
CDR3aa: CASSLSGGNEQFF
CDR3nt: TGTGCCAGCAGCTTATCCGGGGGGAATGAGCAGTTCTTC

v_gene: TRBV14
d_gene: .
j_gene: TRBJ2-7
abundance: .
CDR3aa: CASSQRLVCREQYF
CDR3nt: TGTGCCAGCAGCCAACGACTAGTTTGTAGGGAGCAGTACTTC

v_gene: TRBV6-5
d_gene: .
j_gene: TRBJ1-5
abundance: .
CDR3aa: CASSYGSNQPQHF
CDR3nt: TGTGCCAGCAGTTATGGGAGCAATCAGCCCCAGCATTTT

v_gene: TRBV2
d_gene: TRBD1
j_gene: TRBJ1-1
abundance: many
CDR3aa: CASTRSGQGYTEAFF
CDR3nt: TGTGCCAGCACGAGGTCGGGACAGGGATACACTGAAGCTTTCTTT

v_gene: TRBV11-2
d_gene: .
j_gene: TRBJ2-5
abundance: .
CDR3aa: CASSLDSVYQETQYF
CDR3nt: TGTGCCAGCAGCTTAGACAGCGTGTACCAAGAGACCCAGTACTTC

v_gene: TRBV6-5
d_gene: .
j_gene: TRBJ2-1
abundance: .
CDR3aa: CASSYSNNGGYEQFF
CDR3nt: TGTGCCAGCAGTTACTCGAACAACGGGGGTTATGAGCAGTTCTTC

v_gene: TRBV28
d_gene: .
j_gene: TRBJ2-3
abundance: once
CDR3aa: CASSFVGTFNTDTQYF
CDR3nt: TGTGCCAGCAGTTTTGTGGGAACATTTAACACAGATACGCAGTATTTT

v_gene: TRBV2
d_gene: .
j_gene: TRBJ1-2
abundance: .
CDR3aa: CASTPTPLANYGYTF
CDR3nt: TGTGCCAGCACCCCAACTCCTCTCGCTAACTATGGCTACACCTTC

v_gene: TRBV19
d_gene: TRBD1
j_gene: TRBJ2-3
abundance: .
CDR3aa: CASSPGQTSTDTQYF
CDR3nt: TGTGCCAGTAGTCCGGGACAGACTAGCACAGATACGCAGTATTTT

v_gene: TRBV4-3
d_gene: .
j_gene: TRBJ1-6
abundance: .
CDR3aa: CASSQDRGSSYNSPLHF
CDR3nt: TGCGCCAGCAGCCAAGATCGGGGAAGCTCCTATAATTCACCCCTCCACTTT

v_gene: TRBV28
d_gene: .
j_gene: TRBJ1-1
abundance: many
CDR3aa: CASSYPGQVEAFF
CDR3nt: TGTGCCAGCAGTTACCCAGGACAAGTTGAAGCTTTCTTT

v_gene: TRBV11-2
d_gene: TRBD1
j_gene: TRBJ2-3
abundance: .
CDR3aa: CASSLKISAGGVDTQYF
CDR3nt: TGTGCCAGCAGCTTAAAAATTTCGGCAGGGGGCGTAGATACGCAGTATTTT